These T cell receptor beta chains were read from a single sample in a study of shared clonotypes between healthy human individuals. Profiled with immunoSEQ multiplex PCR; TCRdb holds only in-frame clones, not every one. This sample has about 1 million clones; under 80% occur once, and the top ten carry 1.5%. Sequenced material: memory CD4+ T cells sorted from blood. The receptors originated from a man in his late teens or twenties in good health. The CDR3 runs from the conserved cysteine through the conserved F or W. Each record gives: V gene, J gene, clone size, D gene, CDR3 protein, CDR3 DNA. The D gene is left open where the match is weak. Expanded clones get a size class; other rows say once, few or many, or leave the size out.

>TRBV6-6|TRBJ2-7|NA|NA
CASRRHAQLYEQYF
TGTGCCAGCAGGAGACACGCCCAACTCTACGAGCAGTACTTC
>TRBV19|TRBJ2-7|once|TRBD1
CASSIAGTGIYEQYF
TGTGCCAGTAGTATTGCGGGGACAGGAATCTACGAGCAGTACTTC
>TRBV10-1|TRBJ2-1|NA|TRBD2
CASSQGLAGTNEQFF
TGCGCCAGCAGTCAGGGACTAGCGGGTACCAATGAGCAGTTCTTC
>TRBV5-4|TRBJ2-3|NA|NA
CASSLEVSTDTQYF
TGTGCCAGCAGCTTGGAAGTTTCGACAGATACGCAGTATTTT
>TRBV19|TRBJ1-2|NA|TRBD1
CASSRGTGGEVLSGYTF
TGTGCCAGTAGTAGAGGGACAGGGGGAGAGGTATTAAGTGGCTACACCTTC
>TRBV25-1|TRBJ1-2|NA|TRBD1
CASRGGTGEKGGYTF
TGTGCCAGCCGTGGAGGGACAGGGGAAAAAGGAGGCTACACCTTC
>TRBV9|TRBJ1-1|NA|NA
CASSPSTQNLNTEAFF
TGTGCCAGCAGCCCGAGTACACAGAATTTGAACACTGAAGCTTTCTTT
>TRBV29-1|TRBJ2-1|few|TRBD2
CSVEPGTTNEQFF
TGCAGCGTTGAGCCCGGGACTACCAATGAGCAGTTCTTC
>TRBV15|TRBJ1-2|NA|NA
CATSREGAYGYTF
TGTGCCACCAGCAGAGAGGGCGCTTATGGCTACACCTTC
>TRBV7-9|TRBJ2-2|NA|NA
CASSSLTGENTGELFF
TGTGCCAGCAGCTCATTGACAGGAGAGAACACCGGGGAGCTGTTTTTT
>TRBV5-4|TRBJ1-2|NA|NA
CASKTCPGKTYGYTF
TGTGCCAGCAAAACGTGCCCAGGAAAGACCTATGGCTACACCTTC
>TRBV19|TRBJ2-4|NA|NA
CASSNRKENIQYF
TGTGCCAGTAGTAACAGGAAAGAAAACATTCAGTACTTC
>TRBV5-1|TRBJ2-5|NA|NA
CASMVSGSGETQYF
TGCGCCAGCATGGTCTCAGGGTCGGGTGAGACCCAGTACTTC
>TRBV6-4|TRBJ2-7|NA|NA
CASSDSGSRYEQYF
TGTGCCAGCAGTGACTCGGGCTCGAGGTACGAGCAGTACTTC
>TRBV27|TRBJ2-5|NA|NA
CASSLGGRETQYF
TGTGCCAGCAGTTTAGGGGGGAGGGAGACCCAGTACTTC
>TRBV6-1|TRBJ1-2|NA|TRBD1
CASSEGPGGIGYGYTF
TGTGCCAGCAGTGAAGGCCCAGGGGGAATAGGCTATGGCTACACCTTC
>TRBV5-1|TRBJ2-3|NA|NA
CASSLVLADSDTQYF
TGCGCCAGCAGTTTAGTCCTGGCAGACTCAGATACGCAGTATTTT
>TRBV7-9|TRBJ1-5|NA|NA
CASSLDTGREPQHF
TGTGCCAGCAGCTTGGACACAGGGCGTGAGCCCCAGCATTTT
>TRBV5-4|TRBJ2-1|NA|TRBD1
CASSLVGQGYNEQFF
TGTGCCAGCAGCTTGGTAGGACAGGGTTACAATGAGCAGTTCTTC
>TRBV6-5|TRBJ1-3|NA|NA
CASSYSWQGAGNTIYF
TGTGCCAGCAGTTACTCGTGGCAGGGAGCTGGAAACACCATATATTTT
>TRBV30|TRBJ2-7|NA|NA
CAWRVISYEQYF
TGTGCCTGGAGGGTAATATCCTACGAGCAGTACTTC
>TRBV5-1|TRBJ1-2|many|NA
CASSGLTADYGYTF
TGCGCCAGCAGCGGATTGACAGCCGACTATGGCTACACCTTC
>TRBV18|TRBJ1-5|few|NA
CASRFDNQPQHF
TGTGCCAGCCGATTCGACAATCAGCCCCAGCATTTT
>TRBV7-8|TRBJ2-1|many|TRBD2
CASSPRASGSGEQFF
TGTGCCAGCAGCCCCCGCGCTAGCGGGAGTGGTGAGCAGTTCTTC
>TRBV6-1|TRBJ1-6|NA|NA
CASSAGYPSPLHF
TGTGCCAGCAGCGCAGGATACCCGTCACCCCTCCACTTT
>TRBV11-1|TRBJ1-1|NA|NA
CASSLLDRWDTEAFF
TGTGCCAGCAGCTTACTGGACAGATGGGACACTGAAGCTTTCTTT
>TRBV30|TRBJ1-2|NA|NA
CAWSAGVLYGYTF
TGTGCCTGGAGTGCCGGGGTACTATATGGCTACACCTTC
>TRBV19|TRBJ2-7|few|TRBD1
CASSIGFSGTGKTYEQYF
TGTGCCAGTAGTATAGGATTCTCCGGGACAGGGAAAACCTACGAGCAGTACTTC
>TRBV6-5|TRBJ1-2|NA|NA
CASSLSRQAIYGYTF
TGTGCCAGCAGTCTATCTAGACAGGCCATCTATGGCTACACCTTC
>TRBV28|TRBJ1-4|few|TRBD1
CASSYFGTANEKLFF
TGTGCCAGCAGCTACTTCGGGACAGCAAATGAAAAACTGTTTTTT
>TRBV11-2|TRBJ1-2|NA|TRBD1
CASSPLDRGPQRDGYTF
TGTGCCAGCAGCCCCTTGGACAGGGGCCCCCAAAGGGATGGCTACACCTTC
>TRBV5-1|TRBJ2-7|many|TRBD2
CASSPGRVAGNEQYF
TGCGCCAGCAGCCCCGGGAGGGTCGCGGGGAACGAGCAGTACTTC
>TRBV27|TRBJ1-4|NA|NA
CASSLYEGRVTNEKLFF
TGTGCCAGCAGTTTATATGAGGGGCGCGTAACTAATGAAAAACTGTTTTTT
>TRBV7-2|TRBJ1-3|NA|NA
CASSLGLSGNTIYF
TGTGCCAGCAGCTTAGGGCTCTCTGGAAACACCATATATTTT
>TRBV5-1|TRBJ1-5|NA|TRBD1
CASSPAGGNQPQHF
TGCGCCAGCAGCCCGGCAGGGGGGAATCAGCCCCAGCATTTT
>TRBV6-6|TRBJ2-7|NA|NA
CASSTGDSRGGSRYF
TGTGCCAGCAGTACAGGGGACAGCCGAGGCGGGAGTCGGTACTTC
>TRBV18|TRBJ2-2|NA|TRBD2
CASSPTTSGATGELFF
TGTGCCAGCTCACCAACGACTAGCGGGGCCACCGGGGAGCTGTTTTTT
>TRBV5-1|TRBJ2-2|NA|TRBD2
CASIGSGSANTGELFF
TGCGCCAGCATAGGTAGCGGGAGCGCGAACACCGGGGAGCTGTTTTTT
>TRBV7-9|TRBJ2-1|NA|TRBD1
CASSPPGQGYNEQFF
TGTGCCAGCAGCCCACCGGGACAGGGGTACAATGAGCAGTTCTTC
>TRBV29-1|TRBJ1-2|NA|NA
CSVEAGGAFYGYTF
TGCAGCGTTGAAGCGGGAGGGGCCTTCTATGGCTACACCTTC
>TRBV10-2|TRBJ1-1|NA|NA
CASSENSMNTEAFF
TGCGCCAGCAGTGAGAACAGCATGAACACTGAAGCTTTCTTT
>TRBV18|TRBJ2-7|NA|NA
CASSTVGYSYEQYF
TGTGCCAGCTCAACCGTTGGCTACTCCTACGAGCAGTACTTC
>TRBV5-1|TRBJ1-1|few|NA
CASSKEAGLGTEAFF
TGCGCCAGCAGCAAGGAGGCAGGCCTAGGCACTGAAGCTTTCTTT
>TRBV5-1|TRBJ1-2|NA|NA
CASSPADIYGYTF
TGCGCCAGCAGCCCTGCAGACATCTATGGCTACACCTTC
>TRBV20-1|TRBJ2-7|once|NA
CSAETYYEQYF
TGCAGTGCTGAGACTTACTACGAGCAGTACTTC
>TRBV6-1|TRBJ1-2|NA|TRBD1
CASRLRQGVNYGYTF
TGTGCCAGCAGACTTAGACAGGGAGTTAACTATGGCTACACCTTC
>TRBV28|TRBJ2-7|NA|TRBD1
CASLGGTGAGEQYF
TGTGCCAGCCTCGGCGGAACAGGGGCGGGCGAGCAGTACTTC
>TRBV6-5|TRBJ1-1|NA|NA
CASRRQIEAFF
TGTGCCAGCAGGAGACAGATCGAAGCTTTCTTT
>TRBV5-1|TRBJ1-5|NA|NA
CASSLDGGGNQPQHF
TGCGCCAGCAGCTTGGACGGGGGTGGCAATCAGCCCCAGCATTTT
>TRBV28|TRBJ1-5|NA|TRBD1
CAIRQGVKSNQPQHF
TGTGCCATTCGACAGGGTGTAAAGAGCAATCAGCCCCAGCATTTT
>TRBV4-1|TRBJ1-3|NA|NA
CASSQGSWGSSGNTIYF
TGCGCCAGCAGCCAAGGAAGCTGGGGCAGCTCTGGAAACACCATATATTTT
>TRBV7-9|TRBJ2-7|NA|TRBD1
CASSGGGRQGYTEQYF
TGTGCCAGCAGCGGGGGCGGCCGACAGGGGTACACCGAGCAGTACTTC
>TRBV7-2|TRBJ2-7|NA|NA
CASSPGSLLSSYEQYF
TGTGCCAGCAGCCCCGGTTCTCTGCTATCCTCCTACGAGCAGTACTTC
>TRBV13|TRBJ2-1|NA|NA
CASSLGRVKNEQFF
TGTGCCAGCAGCTTAGGTCGGGTTAAGAATGAGCAGTTCTTC
>TRBV25-1|TRBJ2-7|NA|TRBD1
CASSDAGTGAYEQYF
TGTGCCAGCAGTGACGCCGGGACAGGAGCCTACGAGCAGTACTTC